Many counts were recorded for the clone carrying this T cell receptor beta chain. At one end, the junction sequence differs from germline, possibly due to a read error. This specimen comes from a study of T cells in Graves' hyperthyroidism and ophthalmopathy. Study-wide context: Peripheral blood collection took place at initial diagnosis, before any treatment.

Researchers amplified the TCR beta CDR3 regions from RNA transcripts. The HTBI set primed first-round TCR CDR3 RT-PCR. TCRdb called the multiplex PCR reads again in MiXCR, with one record for every CDR3 protein. The sample records fewer than 550,000 distinct CDR3 sequences, approximately 15% being singletons. Out of over 7.5 ml of fresh peripheral blood came the PBMCs. The CDR3 has 12 residues. Germline V lookup: CDR1 DFQATT, CDR2 SNEGSKA (reference sequence). The chain uses TRBV20-1 and TRBJ2-7; tentative D call: TRBD2 (5 bases). Sequencing used blood. The receptor was isolated from a woman aged 18-35 years with Graves' hyperthyroidism. Here the CDR3 DNA reads TGCAGTGCTAGTGAGGGCTCCCACGAGCAGTACTTC. This encodes CSASEGSHEQYF.